The TCR beta chain under discussion was sequenced for a study of blood T cells in healthy people across ages. Study-wide background: Through template switching, about one barcoded beta molecule was captured per two T cells, as measured in model experiments.

Germline values: CDR1 MNHNS, CDR2 SASEGT. CDR3 length equals 15 residues. The germline V and J ends were trimmed by 7 bases and 5 bases, with 20 bases remaining between them. With respect to this clonotype: Its antigen is as yet unknown.

A second 7 to 11 cycle PCR used barcoded and J-beta primers. All samples gave at least 2.5 million CDR3-containing paired-end reads. TCRdb re-analysed the 5' RACE reads in MiXCR, keeping a single row per CDR3 protein. The sample shows over a million distinct CDR3 sequences, 42% of them seen only once. General study findings and limits: Higher naive T cell percentage went strongly together with higher TCR beta diversity.

The source is a woman between 18 and 29 years old in good health. The rearrangement links TRBV6-1 to TRBJ1-2; D ambiguous. Specimen: blood. The CDR3 loop reads CASKKEGQLRYGYTF. CDR3 DNA sequence: TGTGCCAGCAAGAAGGAGGGTCAGTTGCGATATGGCTACACCTTC.